The present TCR beta chain was sequenced within a study of CD8 T cells in ankylosing spondylitis. Broader study findings: Clones that were linked to disease were CD8+ and were relatively rare in peripheral blood. About 8 highly homologous variants made up a TCR beta motif that seemed to typify ankylosing spondylitis blood.

The CDR3 runs 14 residues. With V trimmed by 5 bases and J by 4 bases, 5 bases remained unmatched. TCRdb recomputed calls from the 5' RACE reads with MiXCR, one row per CDR3 protein. The data hold over 100,000 distinct CDR3 sequences, with 7% observed a single time. Concerning this clonotype itself: Its antigen is unidentified.

This chain uses TRBV12-3 or TRBV12-4 with TRBJ2-3, with 8 bases aligning to TRBD2. The source of this sequence is a male donor with ankylosing spondylitis or in good health (not recorded which). What was sequenced was blood, either unsorted or a sorted T cell fraction (not recorded which). This CDR3 is CASSPPTSADTQYF. CDR3 DNA: TGTGCCAGCAGTCCACCGACTAGCGCAGATACGCAGTATTTT.